The 22 T cell receptor beta chains presented below share a single source sample, sequenced in a study of blood T cell repertoires in COVID-19. Sequencing used immunoSEQ multiplex PCR; TCRdb keeps in-frame clones, though not all of them. The data show around 84,000 clones, with around four fifths seen just once and 15% to 20% held by the top ten. Source material: peripheral blood. The receptors derive from a man older than 75 with active or convalescent COVID-19.

This chain links TRBV6-5 with TRBJ1-6; 7 positions agree with TRBD1. The J segment lost 4 bases and the V segment lost 4 bases, leaving 7 bases of the junction unmatched. Per germline, CDR1 MNHEY and CDR2 SVGAGI. CDR3 length: 16 amino acids. CDR3 DNA: TGTGCCAGCAGTTCCGGGACAGCGTTTTATAATTCACCCCTCCACTTT. Its protein is CASSSGTAFYNSPLHF.

This clone appeared once. This chain links TRBV11-3 with TRBJ1-3, with D maybe TRBD1 (5 bases). Germline V gene data show CDR1 as SGHNT and CDR2 as YENEEA. V gave up 4 bases and J gave up 0 bases, with 19 bases separating them. The CDR3 extends over 18 amino acids. The chain's CDR3 is CASSSPWGISSSGNTIYF. DNA of the CDR3: TGTGCCAGCAGCTCCCCGTGGGGCATCTCAAGCTCTGGAAACACCATATATTTT.

The chain recombines TRBV11-2 with TRBJ2-5, with D perhaps TRBD1 (5 bases). Trimming pared 6 bases from V and 5 bases from J, leaving 13 bases between. The V gene's germline CDR1 is SGHAT and CDR2 FQNNGV. The CDR3 extends over 13 amino acids. Here the CDR3 DNA reads TGTGCCAGCAGTCGGACAATGCGGGAGACCCAGTACTTC. Translated, it gives CASSRTMRETQYF.

The genes are TRBV18 and TRBJ2-1, with 8 bases lining up with TRBD2. With V trimmed by 1 base and J by 10 bases, 9 bases remained unmatched. The CDR3 contains 15 residues. Germline CDR1 KGHSH, CDR2 LQKENI. Written as DNA, the CDR3 is TGTGCCAGCTCACCACTGATAGCGGGAAAGGCCGAGCAGTTCTTC. Its protein product is CASSPLIAGKAEQFF.

The V gene is TRBV12-2, the J gene TRBJ2-3; the table's D call of TRBD2 was not tested on the DNA. TRBV12-2 constitutes a pseudogene. The CDR3 spans 18 residues. The CDR3 DNA reads as TGTGCAAGTCGCTTAGCTCCCGCGGGAGGGCCCAGCACAGATACGCAGTATTTT. It specifies CASRLAPAGGPSTDTQYF.

The CDR3 here is CASSRSISGANVLTF. The DNA for the CDR3 is TGCGCCAGCAGTCGGAGCATCTCTGGGGCCAACGTCCTGACTTTC. J is TRBJ2-6 and V is TRBV4-1, with unresolved D. Germline loops: CDR1 MGHRA, CDR2 YSYEKL. V was clipped by 6 bases and J by 0 bases, with 9 bases between them. There are 15 residues in the CDR3.

The V call is TRBV5-1, the J call TRBJ1-1; D is unclear. CDR1 is SGHRS and CDR2 is YFSETQ in the germline V gene. V lost 0 bases to trimming and J lost 4 bases, with 16 bases between them. This CDR3 is 16 amino acids long. The CDR3: CASSLEFGEVITEAFF. The CDR3 DNA sequence: TGCGCCAGCAGCTTGGAGTTTGGGGAGGTGATCACTGAAGCTTTCTTT.

This clone was seen more than once but under ten times. V is TRBV2 and J is TRBJ1-2; D perhaps matches TRBD1 (5 bases). Trimming left V 2 bases short and J 6 bases short, with 13 bases between. The CDR3 has 14 residues. CDR1 and CDR2 from the germline V gene are SNHLY and FYNNEI. The CDR3, as DNA: TGTGCCAGCAGTGAATATAGGGGTACGAATGGCTACACCTTC. Translated, it gives CASSEYRGTNGYTF.

This chain connects TRBV5-1 to TRBJ2-3; D is undetermined. Germline V gene sequence: CDR1 SGHRS, CDR2 YFSETQ. Trimming pared 2 bases from V and 0 bases from J, leaving 10 bases between. CDR3 size: 15 residues. CDR3 coding DNA: TGCGCCAGCAGCTTAACGGCGACTAGCACAGATACGCAGTATTTT. The encoded protein is CASSLTATSTDTQYF. Full variable domain (remainder filled in from reference TRBV5-1 and TRBJ2-3): KAGVTQTPRYLIKTRGQQVTLSCSPISGHRSVSWYQQTPGQGLQFLFEYFSETQRNKGNFPGRFSGRQFSNSRSEMNVSTLELGDSALYLCASSLTATSTDTQYFGPGTRLTVL.

This chain joins TRBV2 and TRBJ2-2; weak D call: TRBD2 (5 bases). CDR1 is SNHLY and CDR2 is FYNNEI in the germline V gene. The V end lost 7 bases, the J end lost 4 bases, and 13 bases lay between the germline ends. The CDR3 covers 14 residues. The chain's CDR3 is CASKLALGTGELFF. CDR3 DNA: TGTGCCAGCAAATTAGCGCTTGGCACCGGGGAGCTGTTTTTT.

The chain is built from TRBV24-1 and TRBJ1-2; 7 bases are shared with TRBD1. CDR3 length: 14 amino acids. Unmatched junction bases numbered 5, after V lost 4 bases and J lost 4 bases. Per germline, CDR1 KGHDR and CDR2 SFDVKD. CDR3 region: CATSEATGAYGYTF. Written as DNA, the CDR3 is TGTGCCACCAGTGAAGCTACAGGGGCCTATGGCTACACCTTC.

The chain carries TRBV25-1 and TRBJ2-1, with 10 positions matching TRBD1. V gave up 4 bases and J gave up 8 bases; unmatched junction bases: 11. The CDR3 contains 16 residues. Germline V gene data show CDR1 as MGHDK and CDR2 as SYGVNS. CDR3 protein: CASSGSSGTGADEQFF. The DNA for the CDR3 is TGTGCCAGCAGTGGATCCTCCGGGACAGGGGCCGATGAGCAGTTCTTC. Based on the CDR3 plus reference TRBV25-1 and TRBJ2-1, the full variable domain is EADIYQTPRYLVIGTGKKITLECSQTMGHDKMYWYQQDPGMELHLIHYSYGVNSTEKGDLSSESTVSRIRTEHFPLTLESARPSHTSQYLCASSGSSGTGADEQFFGPGTRLTVL.

This chain connects TRBV4-1 to TRBJ1-1; D is possibly TRBD1 (6 bases). Trimming shortened V by 3 bases and J by 3 bases, and 11 bases separated the two germline ends. Germline V gene sequence: CDR1 MGHRA, CDR2 YSYEKL. This CDR3 has 14 amino acids. The CDR3 loop is CASSQANRDTEAFF. The CDR3 DNA follows: TGCGCCAGCAGCCAGGCTAACAGGGACACTGAAGCTTTCTTT.

This rearrangement joins TRBV14 to TRBJ1-1; TRBD1 might be the D (5 bases). This CDR3 region has 13 residues. Germline CDR1 SGHDN, CDR2 FVKESK. Between the trimmed V and J ends, which lost 4 bases and 4 bases, there was a span of 10 bases. CDR3 bases: TGTGCCAGCAGCCGTGGGGCTAGCACTGAAGCTTTCTTT. Residues: CASSRGASTEAFF.

The gene calls are TRBV29-1 and TRBJ1-5; TRBD1 agrees at 7 bases. CDR1 is SQVTM, CDR2 ANQGSEA, per germline. This CDR3 is 12 amino acids long. After removal of 7 bases from V and 6 bases from J, the junction contained 6 bases not matched to a gene. CDR3 protein: CSADREGQPQHF. The CDR3 nucleotides read TGCAGCGCCGACAGGGAAGGTCAGCCCCAGCATTTT.

This clone was detected only once. This chain links TRBV6-5 with TRBJ1-2; the match to TRBD1 covers 11 bases. Germline V gene lookup returns CDR1 MNHEY and CDR2 SVGAGI. Trimming removed 6 bases from V and 8 bases from J; junction bases left unmatched: 8. CDR3 length: 14 residues. The CDR3 nucleotides are TGTGCCAGCAGAGGACAGGGGGCTTTTGGCGGCTACACCTTC. Its translation is CASRGQGAFGGYTF.

The J gene is TRBJ1-2, the V gene TRBV18; 8 bases fit TRBD1. CDR1 KGHSH and CDR2 LQKENI come from the germline V gene. V shed 5 bases and J 3 bases; nucleotides not matched to a gene: 2. The CDR3 covers 13 residues. Here the CDR3 DNA reads TGTGCCAGCTCAGCGACAGGGGACTATGGCTACACCTTC. It encodes CASSATGDYGYTF.

The chain couples TRBV19 to TRBJ1-2, with no clear D. Germline V lookup: CDR1 LNHDA, CDR2 SQIVND (reference sequence). Between the trimmed V and J ends, which lost 5 bases and 2 bases, there was a span of 18 bases. The CDR3 covers 16 residues. The CDR3 spells CASSAHSGSSNYGYTF. The CDR3 DNA follows: TGTGCCAGTAGTGCCCACTCCGGTTCCTCCAACTATGGCTACACCTTC.

The V and J genes are TRBV19 and TRBJ1-3; possible D gene TRBD1, 6 bases. V lost 7 bases and J lost 2, with 12 bases in between. Germline values: CDR1 LNHDA, CDR2 SQIVND (reference sequence). The CDR3 spans 14 residues. CDR3 loop: CASTQQGTGNTIYF. The CDR3 nucleotides are TGTGCCAGTACCCAACAGGGTACTGGAAACACCATATATTTT. The entire variable domain, with the rest obtained from reference TRBV19 and TRBJ1-3, is as follows: DGGITQSPKYLFRKEGQNVTLSCEQNLNHDAMYWYRQDPGQGLRLIYYSQIVNDFQKGDIAEGYSVSREKKESFPLTVTSAQKNPTAFYLCASTQQGTGNTIYFGEGSWLTVV.

The chain carries TRBV19 and TRBJ1-4; D is undetermined. V gave up 3 bases and J gave up 0 bases, with 5 bases separating them. The germline V gene has CDR1 LNHDA and CDR2 SQIVND (reference sequence). CDR3 size: 14 residues. The DNA for the CDR3 is TGTGCCAGTAGTATTGGAGCAACTAATGAAAAACTGTTTTTT. This gives the protein CASSIGATNEKLFF.

This rearrangement joins TRBV4-1 to TRBJ1-2; tentatively, D is TRBD1 (5 bases). This CDR3 is 15 amino acids long. V was clipped by 3 bases and J by 8 bases, with 19 bases between them. Germline V gene lookup returns CDR1 MGHRA and CDR2 YSYEKL. CDR3 bases: TGCGCCAGCAGCCAGGTGGGGGGGGTCTATGGAGGCTACACCTTC. Its protein is CASSQVGGVYGGYTF.

The gene calls are TRBV19 and TRBJ1-2, with 9 nucleotides matching TRBD1. The CDR3 totals 12 residues. V was clipped by 6 bases and J by 7 bases; unmatched bases: 3. Germline V CDR1 and CDR2: LNHDA, SQIVND (reference sequence). Written as DNA, the CDR3 is TGTGCCAGTAGAGACAGGGGGTTTGGCTACACCTTC. Its protein is CASRDRGFGYTF.